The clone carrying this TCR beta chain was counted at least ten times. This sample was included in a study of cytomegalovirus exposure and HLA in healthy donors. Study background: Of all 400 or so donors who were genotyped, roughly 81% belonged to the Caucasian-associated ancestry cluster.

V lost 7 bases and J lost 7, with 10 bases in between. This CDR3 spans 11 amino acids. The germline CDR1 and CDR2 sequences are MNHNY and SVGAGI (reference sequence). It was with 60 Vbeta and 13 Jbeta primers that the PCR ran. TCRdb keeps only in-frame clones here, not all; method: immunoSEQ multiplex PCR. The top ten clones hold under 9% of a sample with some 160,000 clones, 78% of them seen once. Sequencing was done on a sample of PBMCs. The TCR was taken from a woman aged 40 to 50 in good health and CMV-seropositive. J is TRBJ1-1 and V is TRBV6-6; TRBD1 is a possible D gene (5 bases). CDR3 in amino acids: CASTGGVEAFF. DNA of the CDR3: TGTGCCAGCACTGGGGGGGTTGAAGCTTTCTTT.